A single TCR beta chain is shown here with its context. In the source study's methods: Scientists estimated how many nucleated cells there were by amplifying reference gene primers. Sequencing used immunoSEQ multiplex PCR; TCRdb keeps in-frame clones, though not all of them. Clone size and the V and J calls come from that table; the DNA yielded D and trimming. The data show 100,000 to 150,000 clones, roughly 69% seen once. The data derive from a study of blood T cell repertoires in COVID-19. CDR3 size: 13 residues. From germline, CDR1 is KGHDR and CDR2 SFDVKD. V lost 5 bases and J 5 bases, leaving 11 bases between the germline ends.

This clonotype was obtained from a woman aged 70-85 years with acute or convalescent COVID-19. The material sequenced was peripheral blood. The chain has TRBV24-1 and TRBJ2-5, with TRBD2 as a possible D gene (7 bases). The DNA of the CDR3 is TGTGCCACCAGTGGGGGGGGCAGGGAGACCCAGTACTTC. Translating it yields CATSGGGRETQYF.